The 29 T cell receptor beta chains presented below share a single source sample, sequenced in a study of blood T cell repertoires in COVID-19. Assay: immunoSEQ multiplex PCR; the TCRdb copy retains only in-frame clones and omits some. The data contain roughly 57,000 clones, roughly 90% of them seen just once; the ten biggest clones take up around 18%. The sample consisted of peripheral blood. Every receptor here comes from a human donor in a cohort sampled during active COVID-19.

The rearrangement joins TRBV6-2 or TRBV6-3 to TRBJ1-2; D is uncertain. Germline V gives CDR1 MNHEY, CDR2 SVGEGT. Trimming stripped 4 bases from V and 3 bases from J, with 9 bases between. The CDR3 length is 13 residues. CDR3 loop: CASSSTEHYGYTF. The CDR3 DNA reads as TGTGCCAGCAGTTCGACGGAGCACTATGGCTACACCTTC.

The genes are TRBV7-3 and TRBJ1-3; D ambiguous. The CDR3 has 15 amino acids. V was shortened by 5 bases and J by 1 base, with 12 bases between the two germline ends. CDR1 and CDR2 (germline): SGHTA, FQGTGA. The CDR3 here is CASSVDSASGNTIYF. The CDR3 DNA reads as TGTGCCAGCAGCGTCGATTCCGCGTCTGGAAACACCATATATTTT.

The CDR3 reads CASRTGNQETQYF. CDR3 bases: TGTGCCAGCAGGACAGGGAACCAAGAGACCCAGTACTTC. The chain employs TRBV6-5 and TRBJ2-5; TRBD1 agrees at 7 bases. CDR1 and CDR2 from the germline V gene are MNHEY and SVGAGI. Trimming cost V 6 bases and J 0 bases; bases outside gene matches: 1. This CDR3 is built from 13 residues.

The chain has TRBV27 and TRBJ2-7, with 9 nucleotides matching TRBD1. Germline V lookup: CDR1 MNHEY, CDR2 SMNVEV (reference sequence). The CDR3 is 15 amino acids. Trimming at V came to 3 bases and at J to 1 base, leaving 4 bases not matched to a gene. CDR3 loop: CASSFYGQGSYEQYF. CDR3 nucleotides: TGTGCCAGCAGTTTCTACGGACAGGGGTCCTACGAGCAGTACTTC.

This clone was seen only a few times. J is TRBJ2-7 and V is TRBV6-5, with TRBD1 matching over 9 bases. V trimming: 0 bases; J trimming: 6 bases; junction bases outside the gene matches: 9. Germline-derived CDR1 and CDR2 are MNHEY and SVGAGI. CDR3 length: 16 residues. CDR3 nucleotide sequence: TGTGCCAGCAGTTACTCGATTGGGACAGGGTCCGCCGAGCAGTACTTC. This encodes CASSYSIGTGSAEQYF.

The chain recombines TRBV21-1 with TRBJ1-4. TRBV21-1 is recorded as a pseudogene. This CDR3 comprises 18 residues. CDR3 sequence reads: CASSKERRAWATNEKLFF. The CDR3 coding sequence is TGTGCCAGCAGCAAAGAGAGGAGGGCCTGGGCAACTAATGAAAAACTGTTTTTT.

This clone was recorded a few times. J is TRBJ1-6 and V is TRBV12-3 or TRBV12-4, with D possibly matching TRBD1 (5 bases). The CDR3 runs to 13 residues. V lost 3 bases and J 11 bases, leaving 11 bases between the germline ends. The CDR3 DNA follows: TGTGCCAGCAGTTTGGAGGGGTACGCACCCCTCCACTTT. This codes for CASSLEGYAPLHF.

The chain recombines TRBV18 with TRBJ2-5, with D possibly TRBD1 on 6 matching bases. This CDR3 region has 13 residues. Germline-derived CDR1 and CDR2 are KGHSH and LQKENI. The V and J ends lost 3 bases and 5 bases respectively, with 10 bases between them. CDR3 region: CASSPPGEETQYF. The CDR3 region has the DNA TGTGCCAGCTCACCCCCAGGGGAGGAGACCCAGTACTTC.

This clone was counted between two and nine times. The chain has TRBV12-3 or TRBV12-4 and TRBJ2-4; no clear D. Trimming removed 5 bases from V and 4 bases from J, with 3 bases in between. The CDR3 runs 11 residues. CDR3 protein: CASSLKNIQYF. DNA of the CDR3: TGTGCCAGCAGTCTAAAAAACATTCAGTACTTC.

The chain is built from TRBV9 and TRBJ2-2; D possibly corresponds to TRBD2 (6 bases). Germline V gene sequence: CDR1 SGDLS, CDR2 YYNGEE. V gave up 3 bases and J gave up 4 bases, with 13 bases separating them. The CDR3 covers 15 residues. CDR3 DNA sequence: TGTGCCAGCAGCGCACAGGACTATACCACCGGGGAGCTGTTTTTT. Its translation is CASSAQDYTTGELFF. The full variable domain, rest sourced from reference TRBV9 and TRBJ2-2, is DSGVTQTPKHLITATGQRVTLRCSPRSGDLSVYWYQQSLDQGLQFLIQYYNGEERAKGNILERFSAQQFPDLHSELNLSSLELGDSALYFCASSAQDYTTGELFFGEGSRLTVL.

The table lists this clone with a count of one. In DNA form, the CDR3 reads TGTGCCAGCAGCTTACCGGGACTAGCGGGGGGACACACCACAGATACGCAGTATTTT. It encodes CASSLPGLAGGHTTDTQYF. This chain uses TRBV7-8 with TRBJ2-3; TRBD2 aligns across 15 bases. The CDR3 length is 19 residues. Germline trimming cut 2 bases from V and 2 bases from J; bases unmatched to any gene: 8. Germline V gene lookup returns CDR1 SGHVS and CDR2 FQNEAQ.

The genes are TRBV5-4 and TRBJ2-5; 8 bases are a match to TRBD1. Germline assignment: CDR1 SGHNT and CDR2 YYREEE (reference sequence). This CDR3 spans 14 amino acids. V shed 0 bases and J 4 bases; nucleotides not matched to a gene: 2. This CDR3 reads CASSLDGQGETQYF. CDR3 nucleotide sequence: TGTGCCAGCAGCTTGGACGGACAGGGAGAGACCCAGTACTTC.

The rearrangement joins TRBV6-4 to TRBJ1-5, with TRBD1 matching over 8 bases. This CDR3 comprises 14 residues. Trimming cost V 10 bases and J 3 bases; bases outside gene matches: 8. The germline gives CDR1 MRHNA, CDR2 SNTAGT. The CDR3 DNA reads TGTGCCAACCTAACGGACAGGGACAATCAGCCCCAGCATTTT. This gives the protein CANLTDRDNQPQHF.

V gene TRBV18 combines with J gene TRBJ2-1; D remains ambiguous. V was shortened by 4 bases and J by 0 bases, with 10 bases between the two germline ends. The CDR3 loop spans 15 amino acids. Germline CDR1 reads KGHSH; CDR2 reads LQKENI. DNA for the CDR3: TGTGCCAGCTCACTCAGCGCGAGCTCCTACAATGAGCAGTTCTTC. As protein: CASSLSASSYNEQFF.

The V gene is TRBV2, the J gene TRBJ2-7, with D possibly being TRBD1 (6 bases). V dropped 7 bases and J dropped 3 bases, with 16 bases sitting between them. Germline V CDR1 and CDR2: SNHLY, FYNNEI. The CDR3 covers 14 residues. In nucleotides, the CDR3 is TGTGCCAGCACTACGGACAGATACCGCTACGAGCAGTACTTC. It specifies CASTTDRYRYEQYF.

This chain uses TRBV2 with TRBJ2-3; tentatively, D is TRBD1 (5 bases). The CDR3 totals 15 residues. Germline CDR1 is SNHLY and CDR2 is FYNNEI. Trimming removed 6 bases at V and 2 bases at J, with 15 bases between. Here the CDR3 reads CASSQSQVHTDTQYF. The CDR3 DNA is TGTGCCAGCAGCCAATCACAGGTCCACACAGATACGCAGTATTTT.

This rearrangement joins TRBV10-3 to TRBJ2-5; 7 bases are a match to TRBD2. The germline CDR1 and CDR2 sequences are ENHRY and SYGVKD. The CDR3 is made up of 14 amino acids. Germline trimming cut 3 bases from V and 5 bases from J; bases unmatched to any gene: 6. CDR3 sequence (DNA): TGTGCCATCAGTGACTGGGGGGGAAGGGAGACCCAGTACTTC. Translating gives CAISDWGGRETQYF.

The rearrangement joins TRBV19 to TRBJ1-2; possible D gene TRBD1, 5 bases. This CDR3 has 15 amino acids. V was trimmed by 9 bases and J by 3 bases, leaving 20 bases between them. CDR1 LNHDA and CDR2 SQIVND come from the germline V gene (reference sequence). The CDR3 protein is CASAFAGGGYYGYTF. In DNA form, the CDR3 reads TGTGCCAGCGCGTTCGCCGGGGGAGGCTACTATGGCTACACCTTC.

The V call is TRBV5-1, the J call TRBJ1-2; 9 bases are shared with TRBD1. J lost 4 bases, V lost 0 bases, and 7 bases had no gene match. From germline, CDR1 is SGHRS and CDR2 YFSETQ. The CDR3 has 16 amino acids. The chain's CDR3 is CASSLGDRVRSYGYTF. The CDR3 nucleotides are TGCGCCAGCAGCTTGGGGGACAGGGTCAGGTCCTATGGCTACACCTTC.

The chain links TRBV11-2 to TRBJ2-3; 16 bases agree with TRBD2. Germline CDR1 SGHAT, CDR2 FQNNGV. V lost 2 bases and J lost 3; bases outside the gene matches: 8. The CDR3 consists of 19 residues. The CDR3 DNA reads as TGTGCCAGCAGCTTATTGCCGGGACTAGCGGGGGGGCGAACAGATACGCAGTATTTT. This sequence encodes CASSLLPGLAGGRTDTQYF.

The genes are TRBV2 and TRBJ2-7, with 12 bases matching TRBD2. Germline V gives CDR1 SNHLY, CDR2 FYNNEI. The CDR3 runs to 15 residues. The V and J ends lost 5 bases and 0 bases, in that order; junction bases with no gene match: 2. CDR3 coding DNA: TGTGCCAGCAGTCGGACTAGCGGGACCTCCTACGAGCAGTACTTC. Protein sequence: CASSRTSGTSYEQYF. The full variable domain, in which reference TRBV2 and TRBJ2-7 provide the parts outside the CDR3, is EPEVTQTPSHQVTQMGQEVILRCVPISNHLYFYWYRQILGQKVEFLVSFYNNEISEKSEIFDDQFSVERPDGSNFTLKIRSTKLEDSAMYFCASSRTSGTSYEQYFGPGTRLTVT.

The chain carries TRBV9 and TRBJ2-3; D is ambiguous. Germline values: CDR1 SGDLS, CDR2 YYNGEE. V was clipped by 1 base and J by 2 bases, with 8 bases between them. CDR3 length equals 14 residues. The CDR3 protein is CASSVSTSTDTQYF. The CDR3 region has the DNA TGTGCCAGCAGCGTAAGCACTTCCACAGATACGCAGTATTTT.

V gene TRBV29-1 combines with J gene TRBJ1-1, with unresolved D. Looked up from germline, CDR1 is SQVTM and CDR2 is ANQGSEA. The V end lost 2 bases, the J end lost 4 bases, and 5 bases lay between the germline ends. The CDR3 covers 11 residues. The CDR3 spells CSVEPSTEAFF. CDR3 in DNA: TGCAGCGTTGAACCCTCCACTGAAGCTTTCTTT.

This clone was detected a few times. This rearrangement joins TRBV9 to TRBJ1-2, with a tentative D call TRBD1 (6 bases). Trimming removed 3 bases from V and 4 bases from J, with 10 bases in between. The CDR3 spans 13 residues. In germline, CDR1 is SGDLS, CDR2 YYNGEE. The CDR3 sequence is CASSADSPYGYTF. CDR3 sequence (DNA): TGTGCCAGCAGCGCGGACAGCCCCTATGGCTACACCTTC.

V usage is TRBV7-2 and J usage is TRBJ2-5; the match to TRBD2 covers 9 bases. Germline values: CDR1 SGHTA, CDR2 FQGNSA. The CDR3 extends over 16 amino acids. V shed 1 base, J shed 5 bases, and the junction held 8 bases outside the gene matches. Here the CDR3 reads CASSLEIGGGAETQYF. The CDR3, as DNA: TGTGCCAGCAGCTTAGAAATCGGCGGGGGGGCGGAGACCCAGTACTTC.

The chain uses TRBV4-1 and TRBJ1-2; D not certain. V was trimmed by 2 bases and J by 4 bases, leaving 11 bases between them. Germline values: CDR1 MGHRA, CDR2 YSYEKL. The CDR3 is 14 amino acids. This CDR3 is CASSQLRESYGYTF. DNA for the CDR3: TGCGCCAGCAGCCAACTCCGGGAGAGCTATGGCTACACCTTC.

The chain uses TRBV11-2 and TRBJ2-5; 8 bases align to TRBD1. The trim removed 4 bases at V and 5 bases at J, leaving 15 bases unmatched. The CDR3 is made up of 17 amino acids. CDR1 SGHAT and CDR2 FQNNGV come from the germline V gene. This chain's CDR3 is CASSSRPGPGGSETQYF. CDR3 bases: TGTGCCAGCAGCTCCCGACCAGGTCCAGGGGGCAGTGAGACCCAGTACTTC.

V usage is TRBV4-1 and J usage is TRBJ2-7; a possible D gene is TRBD1 (6 bases). The V end lost 1 base, the J end lost 3 bases, and 10 bases lay between the germline ends. Germline V gene sequence: CDR1 MGHRA, CDR2 YSYEKL. This CDR3 has 14 residues. CDR3 region: CASSQARTDYEQYF. For the CDR3, the DNA is TGCGCCAGCAGCCAAGCTCGGACAGACTACGAGCAGTACTTC.

The chain couples TRBV7-2 to TRBJ2-3, with TRBD2 matching 7 bases. This CDR3 comprises 16 residues. Germline V gene data show CDR1 as SGHTA and CDR2 as FQGNSA. Unmatched junction bases numbered 8, after V lost 0 bases and J lost 5 bases. The CDR3 is CASSLAARGSGDTQYF. The CDR3 coding sequence is TGTGCCAGCAGCTTAGCTGCGCGGGGGTCGGGAGATACGCAGTATTTT.